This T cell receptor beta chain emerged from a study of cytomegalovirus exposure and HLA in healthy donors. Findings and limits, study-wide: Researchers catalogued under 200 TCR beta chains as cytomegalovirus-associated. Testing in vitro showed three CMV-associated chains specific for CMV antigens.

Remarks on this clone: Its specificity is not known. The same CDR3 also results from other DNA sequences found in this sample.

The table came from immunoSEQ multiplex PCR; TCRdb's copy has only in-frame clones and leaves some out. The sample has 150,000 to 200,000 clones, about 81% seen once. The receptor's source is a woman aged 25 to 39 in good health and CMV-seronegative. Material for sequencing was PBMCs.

In DNA, the CDR3 is TGTGCCAGCAGCTTGGTGCGGGCGAACTATGGCTACACCTTC. Protein: CASSLVRANYGYTF. The rearrangement joins TRBV5-6 to TRBJ1-2; D ambiguous. Trimming stripped 0 bases from V and 2 bases from J, with 8 bases between. CDR1 is SGHDT and CDR2 is YYEEEE in the germline V gene. CDR3 length: 14 amino acids.